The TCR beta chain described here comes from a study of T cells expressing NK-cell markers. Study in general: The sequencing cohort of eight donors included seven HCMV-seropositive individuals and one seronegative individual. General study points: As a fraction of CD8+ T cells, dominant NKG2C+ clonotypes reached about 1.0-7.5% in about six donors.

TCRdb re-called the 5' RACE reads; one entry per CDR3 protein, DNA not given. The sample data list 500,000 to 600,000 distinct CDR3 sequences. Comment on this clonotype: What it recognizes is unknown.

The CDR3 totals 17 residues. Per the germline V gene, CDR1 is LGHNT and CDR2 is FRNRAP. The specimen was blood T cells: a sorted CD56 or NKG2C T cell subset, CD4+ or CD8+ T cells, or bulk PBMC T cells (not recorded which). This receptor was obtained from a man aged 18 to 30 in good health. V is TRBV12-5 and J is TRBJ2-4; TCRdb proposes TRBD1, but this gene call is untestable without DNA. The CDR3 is CASSGTGVLVAKNIQYF.